A selection of T cell receptor beta chains follows, all from one sample in a study of shared clonotypes between healthy human individuals. Profiling relied on immunoSEQ multiplex PCR, and the TCRdb table lists in-frame clones only, not all of them. The sample lists fewer than 400,000 clones; 74% were seen once. Sequenced: memory CD4+ T cells sorted from blood. The receptors derive from a man aged 25-45 years in good health. Each CDR3 is given with its conserved first and last residue. D genes are given only for firm matches. Size values are once, few and many counts, or a class for expanded clones, and some rows have none.

d_gene: -
j_gene: TRBJ2-7
v_gene: TRBV5-4
abundance: -
CDR3nt: TGTGCCAGCAGCCCCGGTTCGGGTCGAGTCTACGAGCAGTACTTC
CDR3aa: CASSPGSGRVYEQYF

d_gene: TRBD1
j_gene: TRBJ1-2
v_gene: TRBV6-1
abundance: few
CDR3nt: TGTGCCAGTCACGTCACAGGGGGAGGAGGCTACACCTTC
CDR3aa: CASHVTGGGGYTF

d_gene: -
j_gene: TRBJ2-7
v_gene: TRBV29-1
abundance: -
CDR3nt: TGCAGCGTTGCAGGGAACTCCTACGAGCAGTACTTC
CDR3aa: CSVAGNSYEQYF

d_gene: -
j_gene: TRBJ2-3
v_gene: TRBV20-1
abundance: -
CDR3nt: TGCAGTGCGCGCGCCGATACGCAGTATTTT
CDR3aa: CSARADTQYF

d_gene: TRBD1
j_gene: TRBJ2-6
v_gene: TRBV23-1
abundance: -
CDR3nt: TGCGCCAGCGGGGACAGACTCTCTGGGGCCAACGTCCTGACTTTC
CDR3aa: CASGDRLSGANVLTF

d_gene: TRBD1
j_gene: TRBJ2-4
v_gene: TRBV29-1
abundance: -
CDR3nt: TGCAGCGTCGGGACAGGCCTCACCTCTCAGTACTTC
CDR3aa: CSVGTGLTSQYF

d_gene: -
j_gene: TRBJ1-2
v_gene: TRBV5-4
abundance: -
CDR3nt: TGTGCCAGCAGCTTGGCATTGGGAGGGACGGGCTATGGCTACACCTTC
CDR3aa: CASSLALGGTGYGYTF

d_gene: -
j_gene: TRBJ2-1
v_gene: TRBV6-6
abundance: -
CDR3nt: TGTGCCAGCAGTGACTATGGGGCTTCCAATGAGCAGTTCTTC
CDR3aa: CASSDYGASNEQFF

d_gene: TRBD1
j_gene: TRBJ2-5
v_gene: TRBV10-3
abundance: few
CDR3nt: TGTGCCATACAGGGGACAGCCCAAGAGACCCAGTACTTC
CDR3aa: CAIQGTAQETQYF

d_gene: -
j_gene: TRBJ2-3
v_gene: TRBV11-2
abundance: -
CDR3nt: TGTGCCAGCAGCTTACGCGGGACTAGCACAGATACGCAGTATTTT
CDR3aa: CASSLRGTSTDTQYF

d_gene: TRBD2
j_gene: TRBJ2-7
v_gene: TRBV19
abundance: -
CDR3nt: TGTGCCAGTAGCACCTATAGCGGGAGCTCCTACGAGCAGTACTTC
CDR3aa: CASSTYSGSSYEQYF

d_gene: -
j_gene: TRBJ2-5
v_gene: TRBV7-8
abundance: -
CDR3nt: TGTGCCAGCAGCTTCACGTCAGGCCTCCAAGAGACCCAGTACTTC
CDR3aa: CASSFTSGLQETQYF

d_gene: -
j_gene: TRBJ2-2
v_gene: TRBV28
abundance: -
CDR3nt: TGTGCCAGCTTCTCGGGAAACACCGGGGAGCTGTTTTTT
CDR3aa: CASFSGNTGELFF

d_gene: -
j_gene: TRBJ2-6
v_gene: TRBV29-1
abundance: -
CDR3nt: TGCAGCGTTGAAGTGAGCTCTGGGGCCAACGTCCTGACTTTC
CDR3aa: CSVEVSSGANVLTF

d_gene: -
j_gene: TRBJ2-3
v_gene: TRBV7-2
abundance: -
CDR3nt: TGTGCCAGCAGCTTAGCGGTCCTAGGAGATACGCAGTATTTT
CDR3aa: CASSLAVLGDTQYF

d_gene: TRBD1
j_gene: TRBJ2-7
v_gene: TRBV7-6
abundance: few
CDR3nt: TGTGCCAGCAGCTTCCTGAAACAGGGACAGGGGCCCTACGAGCAGTACTTC
CDR3aa: CASSFLKQGQGPYEQYF

d_gene: -
j_gene: TRBJ2-3
v_gene: TRBV11-3
abundance: once
CDR3nt: TGTGCCAGCAGCTATAGGATCTGGTTCCCTCTGGATACGCAGTATTTT
CDR3aa: CASSYRIWFPLDTQYF

d_gene: -
j_gene: TRBJ1-5
v_gene: TRBV6-5
abundance: -
CDR3nt: TGTGCCAGCAGTTTCCGGAATCAGCCCCAGCATTTT
CDR3aa: CASSFRNQPQHF

d_gene: TRBD2
j_gene: TRBJ2-6
v_gene: TRBV6-1
abundance: -
CDR3nt: TGTGCCAGCAGCGGACTAGCTGGGGCCAACGTCCTGACTTTC
CDR3aa: CASSGLAGANVLTF

d_gene: TRBD2
j_gene: TRBJ2-7
v_gene: TRBV27
abundance: -
CDR3nt: TGTGCCAGCAGCCTAGGGACTAGCGGCTCCTACGAGCAGTACTTC
CDR3aa: CASSLGTSGSYEQYF

d_gene: -
j_gene: TRBJ2-1
v_gene: TRBV5-1
abundance: -
CDR3nt: TGCGCCAGCAGCTTGGGGGGCTATGAGCAGTTCTTC
CDR3aa: CASSLGGYEQFF

d_gene: TRBD1
j_gene: TRBJ1-1
v_gene: TRBV5-1
abundance: -
CDR3nt: TGCGCCAGCATGGGTGAGACAGGGTTGACTGAAGCTTTCTTT
CDR3aa: CASMGETGLTEAFF

d_gene: -
j_gene: TRBJ2-5
v_gene: TRBV7-9
abundance: -
CDR3nt: TGTGCCAGCAGCTCCGCCCTAGGGCGTGGGGAGACCCAGTACTTC
CDR3aa: CASSSALGRGETQYF

d_gene: TRBD1
j_gene: TRBJ1-1
v_gene: TRBV5-6
abundance: -
CDR3nt: TGTGCCAGCAGCTTCGGACAGGGGGCGCAGGGCACTGAAGCTTTCTTT
CDR3aa: CASSFGQGAQGTEAFF

d_gene: -
j_gene: TRBJ2-5
v_gene: TRBV11-2
abundance: -
CDR3nt: TGTGCCAGCAGCTTGAGAGAGACCCAGTACTTC
CDR3aa: CASSLRETQYF

d_gene: -
j_gene: TRBJ2-5
v_gene: TRBV25-1
abundance: -
CDR3nt: TGTGCCAGCACCCTACGCCGGGGCAGCGGCCGAGAGACCCAGTACTTC
CDR3aa: CASTLRRGSGRETQYF

d_gene: -
j_gene: TRBJ2-7
v_gene: TRBV19
abundance: few
CDR3nt: TGTGCCAGTAGTGTAATTCGTCCCTCAGGGGGGGAGCAGTACTTC
CDR3aa: CASSVIRPSGGEQYF

d_gene: TRBD2
j_gene: TRBJ2-7
v_gene: TRBV30
abundance: -
CDR3nt: TGTGCCTCGGACAGGACTAGCGGGGGCTACGAGCAGTACTTC
CDR3aa: CASDRTSGGYEQYF

d_gene: -
j_gene: TRBJ2-7
v_gene: TRBV27
abundance: -
CDR3nt: TGTGCCAGCAGCCCCCGCGGGCTGGGCGGCTACGAGCAGTACTTC
CDR3aa: CASSPRGLGGYEQYF

d_gene: -
j_gene: TRBJ2-6
v_gene: TRBV10-3
abundance: -
CDR3nt: TGTGCCATCAGGGGGAGTTTCTCTGGGGCCAACGTCCTGACTTTC
CDR3aa: CAIRGSFSGANVLTF

d_gene: -
j_gene: TRBJ1-2
v_gene: TRBV5-1
abundance: -
CDR3nt: TGCGCCAGCAGCCCGGGGACCACGGCCTATGGCTACACCTTC
CDR3aa: CASSPGTTAYGYTF

d_gene: -
j_gene: TRBJ2-5
v_gene: TRBV9
abundance: few
CDR3nt: TGTGCCAGCAACCGGGACAACCTGCAAGAGACCCAGTACTTC
CDR3aa: CASNRDNLQETQYF

d_gene: -
j_gene: TRBJ2-6
v_gene: TRBV18
abundance: -
CDR3nt: TGTGCCAGCTCACCAGGGGGCCCCTCTGGGGCCAACGTCCTGACTTTC
CDR3aa: CASSPGGPSGANVLTF

d_gene: TRBD1
j_gene: TRBJ1-6
v_gene: TRBV5-5
abundance: -
CDR3nt: TGTGCCAGCAGCTTGATAACAGGGGGCCAATCACCCCTCCACTTT
CDR3aa: CASSLITGGQSPLHF

d_gene: -
j_gene: TRBJ2-3
v_gene: TRBV5-6
abundance: once
CDR3nt: TGTGCCAGCAGCTTGTTGGGAGCGTCGACAGATACGCAGTATTTT
CDR3aa: CASSLLGASTDTQYF

d_gene: -
j_gene: TRBJ2-5
v_gene: TRBV10-3
abundance: -
CDR3nt: TGTGCCATCAGTGAGTCGATAATGGGGGCCCAAGAGACCCAGTACTTC
CDR3aa: CAISESIMGAQETQYF

d_gene: TRBD2
j_gene: TRBJ2-5
v_gene: TRBV7-6
abundance: few
CDR3nt: TGTGCCAGCAGCCCTAACCTAGGACTAGCGGCTAGGACCCAGTACTTC
CDR3aa: CASSPNLGLAARTQYF

d_gene: TRBD1
j_gene: TRBJ1-4
v_gene: TRBV6-1
abundance: once
CDR3nt: TGTGCCAGCAGGGACAGGGGTATTAATGAAAAACTGTTTTTT
CDR3aa: CASRDRGINEKLFF